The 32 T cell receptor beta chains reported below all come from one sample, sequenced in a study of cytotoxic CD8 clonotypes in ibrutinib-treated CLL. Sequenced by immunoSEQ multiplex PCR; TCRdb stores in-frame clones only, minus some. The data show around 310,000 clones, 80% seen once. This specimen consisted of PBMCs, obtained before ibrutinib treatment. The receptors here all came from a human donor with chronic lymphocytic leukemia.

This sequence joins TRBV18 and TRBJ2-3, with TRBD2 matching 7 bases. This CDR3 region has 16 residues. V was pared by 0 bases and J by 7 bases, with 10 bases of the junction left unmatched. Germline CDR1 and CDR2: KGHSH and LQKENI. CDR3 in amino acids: CASSPPREGPLHTQYF. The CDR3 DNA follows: TGTGCCAGCTCACCACCGAGGGAGGGCCCCCTTCATACGCAGTATTTT.

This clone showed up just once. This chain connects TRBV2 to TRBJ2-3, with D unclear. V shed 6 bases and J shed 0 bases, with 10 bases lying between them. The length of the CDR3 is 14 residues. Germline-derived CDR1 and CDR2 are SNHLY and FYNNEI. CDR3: CASRGQDSTDTQYF. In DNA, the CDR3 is TGTGCCAGCAGGGGCCAGGACAGCACAGATACGCAGTATTTT.

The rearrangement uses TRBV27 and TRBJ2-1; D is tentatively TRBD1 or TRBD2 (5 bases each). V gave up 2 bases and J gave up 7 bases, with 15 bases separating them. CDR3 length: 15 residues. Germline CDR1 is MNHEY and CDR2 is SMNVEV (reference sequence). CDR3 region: CASSLPGRQGNEQFF. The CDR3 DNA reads TGTGCCAGCAGTTTACCGGGACGGCAAGGAAATGAGCAGTTCTTC.

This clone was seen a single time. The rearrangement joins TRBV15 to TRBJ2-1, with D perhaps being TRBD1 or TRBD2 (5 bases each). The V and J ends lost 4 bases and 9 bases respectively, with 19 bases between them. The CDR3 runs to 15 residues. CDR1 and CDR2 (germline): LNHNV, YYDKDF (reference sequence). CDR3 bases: TGTGCCACCAGCACTGTACGGACGACAGCGGTTGAGCAGTTCTTC. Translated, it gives CATSTVRTTAVEQFF.

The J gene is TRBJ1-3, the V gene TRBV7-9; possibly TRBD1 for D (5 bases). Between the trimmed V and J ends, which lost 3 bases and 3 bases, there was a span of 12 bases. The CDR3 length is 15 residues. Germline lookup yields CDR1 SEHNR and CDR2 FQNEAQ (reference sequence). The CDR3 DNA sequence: TGTGCCAGCAGCTTTTTCGGGGGTTTTGGAAACACCATATATTTT. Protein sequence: CASSFFGGFGNTIYF.

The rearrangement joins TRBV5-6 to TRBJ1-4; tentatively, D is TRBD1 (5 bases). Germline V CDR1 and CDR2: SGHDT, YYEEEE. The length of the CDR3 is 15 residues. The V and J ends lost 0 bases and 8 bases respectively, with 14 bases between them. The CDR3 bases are TGTGCCAGCAGCTTGGTTCGGACATCCTTCGAAAAACTGTTTTTT. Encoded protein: CASSLVRTSFEKLFF.

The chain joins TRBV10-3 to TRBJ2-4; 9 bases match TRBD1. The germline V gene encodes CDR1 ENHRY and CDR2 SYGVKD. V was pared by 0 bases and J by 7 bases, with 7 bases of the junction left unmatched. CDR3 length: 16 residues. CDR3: CAISESTGGLLNIQYF. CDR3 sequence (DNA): TGTGCCATCAGTGAGTCTACAGGGGGCCTATTGAACATTCAGTACTTC.

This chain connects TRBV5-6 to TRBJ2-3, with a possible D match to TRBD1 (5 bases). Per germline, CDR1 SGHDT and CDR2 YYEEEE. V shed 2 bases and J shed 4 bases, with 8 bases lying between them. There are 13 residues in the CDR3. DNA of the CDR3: TGTGCCAGCAGCTTTCAAGGGGCAGATACGCAGTATTTT. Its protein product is CASSFQGADTQYF.

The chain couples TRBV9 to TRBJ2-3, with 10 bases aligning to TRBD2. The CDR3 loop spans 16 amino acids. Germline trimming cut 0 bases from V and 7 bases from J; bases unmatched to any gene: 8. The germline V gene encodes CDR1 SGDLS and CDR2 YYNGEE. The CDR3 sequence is CASSVGLAGAPHTQYF. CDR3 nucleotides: TGTGCCAGCAGCGTAGGACTAGCGGGCGCCCCTCATACGCAGTATTTT.

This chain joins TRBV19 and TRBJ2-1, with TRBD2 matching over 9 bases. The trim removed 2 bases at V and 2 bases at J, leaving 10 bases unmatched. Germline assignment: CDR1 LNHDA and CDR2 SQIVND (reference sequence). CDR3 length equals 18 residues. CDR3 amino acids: CASSIHPRAGGPYNEQFF. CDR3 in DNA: TGTGCCAGTAGTATACACCCCCGAGCGGGAGGCCCCTACAATGAGCAGTTCTTC. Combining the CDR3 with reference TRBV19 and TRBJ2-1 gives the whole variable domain DGGITQSPKYLFRKEGQNVTLSCEQNLNHDAMYWYRQDPGQGLRLIYYSQIVNDFQKGDIAEGYSVSREKKESFPLTVTSAQKNPTAFYLCASSIHPRAGGPYNEQFFGPGTRLTVL.

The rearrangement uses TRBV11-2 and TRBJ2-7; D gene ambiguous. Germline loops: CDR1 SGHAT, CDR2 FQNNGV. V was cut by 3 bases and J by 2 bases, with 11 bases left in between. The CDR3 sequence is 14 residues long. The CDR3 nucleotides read TGTGCCAGCAGCTTCGTGGCGGTCACCTACGAGCAGTACTTC. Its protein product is CASSFVAVTYEQYF.

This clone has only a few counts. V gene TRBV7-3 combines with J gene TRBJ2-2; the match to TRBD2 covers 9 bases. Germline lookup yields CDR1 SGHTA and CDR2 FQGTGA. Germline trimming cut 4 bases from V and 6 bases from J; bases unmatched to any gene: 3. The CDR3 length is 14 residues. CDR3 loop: CASSSSGTAGELFF. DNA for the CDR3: TGTGCCAGCAGCTCTAGCGGGACCGCCGGGGAGCTGTTTTTT.

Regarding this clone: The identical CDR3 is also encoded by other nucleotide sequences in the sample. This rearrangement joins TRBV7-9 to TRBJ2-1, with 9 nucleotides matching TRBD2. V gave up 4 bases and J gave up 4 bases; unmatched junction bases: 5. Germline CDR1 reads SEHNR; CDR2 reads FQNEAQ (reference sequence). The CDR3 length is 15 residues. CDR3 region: CASSSGLAGYNEQFF. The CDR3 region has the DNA TGTGCCAGCAGCTCGGGACTAGCAGGTTACAATGAGCAGTTCTTC.

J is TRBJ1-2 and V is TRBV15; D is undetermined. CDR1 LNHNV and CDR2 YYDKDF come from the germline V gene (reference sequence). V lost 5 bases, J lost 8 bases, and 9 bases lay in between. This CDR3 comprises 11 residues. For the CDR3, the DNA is TGTGCCACCAGCGACCGTTGGGGCTACACCTTC. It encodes CATSDRWGYTF.

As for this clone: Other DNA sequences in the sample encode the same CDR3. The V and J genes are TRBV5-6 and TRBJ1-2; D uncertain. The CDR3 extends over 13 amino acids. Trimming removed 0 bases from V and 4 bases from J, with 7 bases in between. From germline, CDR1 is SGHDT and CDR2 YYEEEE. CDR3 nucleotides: TGTGCCAGCAGCTTGGTAGGGAGCTATGGCTACACCTTC. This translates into CASSLVGSYGYTF.

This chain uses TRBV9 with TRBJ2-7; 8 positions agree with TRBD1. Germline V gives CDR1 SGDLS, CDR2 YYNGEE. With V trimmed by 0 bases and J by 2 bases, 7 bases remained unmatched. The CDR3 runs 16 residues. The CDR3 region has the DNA TGTGCCAGCAGCGTAGGAGGGCAGGGGGCCACCTACGAGCAGTACTTC. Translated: CASSVGGQGATYEQYF.

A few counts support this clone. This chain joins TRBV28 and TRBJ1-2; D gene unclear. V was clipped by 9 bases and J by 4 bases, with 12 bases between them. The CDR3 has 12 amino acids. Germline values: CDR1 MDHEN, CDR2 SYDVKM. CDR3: CASETSGYGYTF. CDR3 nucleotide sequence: TGTGCCAGTGAGACATCGGGCTATGGCTACACCTTC.

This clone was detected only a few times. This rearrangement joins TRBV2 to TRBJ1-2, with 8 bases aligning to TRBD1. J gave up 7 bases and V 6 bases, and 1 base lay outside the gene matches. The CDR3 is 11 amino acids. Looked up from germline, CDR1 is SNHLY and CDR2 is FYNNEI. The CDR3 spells CASRTGAGYTF. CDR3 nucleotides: TGTGCCAGCAGGACAGGGGCTGGCTACACCTTC.

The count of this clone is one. CDR3 protein: CASSPNNQPQHF. CDR3 coding DNA: TGTGCCAGCAGCCCCAACAATCAGCCCCAGCATTTT. The gene calls are TRBV11-2 and TRBJ1-5, with D unclear. V shed 5 bases and J shed 3 bases, with 5 bases lying between them. The CDR3 extends over 12 amino acids. Germline CDR1 SGHAT, CDR2 FQNNGV.

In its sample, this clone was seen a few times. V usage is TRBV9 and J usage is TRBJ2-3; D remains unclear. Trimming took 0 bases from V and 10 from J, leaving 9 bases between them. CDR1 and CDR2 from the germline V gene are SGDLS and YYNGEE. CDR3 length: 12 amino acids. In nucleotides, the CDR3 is TGTGCCAGCAGCGTAGATATATTCCCGCAGTATTTT. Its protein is CASSVDIFPQYF.

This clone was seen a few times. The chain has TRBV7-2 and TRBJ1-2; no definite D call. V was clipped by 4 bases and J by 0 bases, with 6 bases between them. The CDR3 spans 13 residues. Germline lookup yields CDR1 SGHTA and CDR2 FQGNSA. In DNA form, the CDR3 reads TGTGCCAGCAGCTCCCGGGCTAACTATGGCTACACCTTC. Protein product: CASSSRANYGYTF. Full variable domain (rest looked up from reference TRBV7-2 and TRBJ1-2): GAGVSQSPSNKVTEKGKDVELRCDPISGHTALYWYRQSLGQGLEFLIYFQGNSAPDKSGLPSDRFSAERTGGSVSTLTIQRTQQEDSAVYLCASSSRANYGYTFGSGTRLTVV.

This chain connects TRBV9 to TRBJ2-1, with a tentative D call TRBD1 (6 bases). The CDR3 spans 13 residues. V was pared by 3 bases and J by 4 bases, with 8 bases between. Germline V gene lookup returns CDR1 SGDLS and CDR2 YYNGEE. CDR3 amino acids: CASSATGYNEQFF. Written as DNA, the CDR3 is TGTGCCAGCAGCGCGACAGGATACAATGAGCAGTTCTTC.

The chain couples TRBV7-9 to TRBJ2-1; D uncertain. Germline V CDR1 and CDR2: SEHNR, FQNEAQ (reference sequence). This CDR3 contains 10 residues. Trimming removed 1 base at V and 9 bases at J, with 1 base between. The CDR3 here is CASSLGEQFF. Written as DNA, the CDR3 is TGTGCCAGCAGCTTAGGTGAGCAGTTCTTC.

For the CDR3, the DNA is TGTGCCAGTAGTACCCGAGCGGGGGACGGGGAGCTGTTTTTT. As protein: CASSTRAGDGELFF. This chain joins TRBV19 and TRBJ2-2; 8 bases agree with TRBD2. The germline gives CDR1 LNHDA, CDR2 SQIVND (reference sequence). This CDR3 contains 14 residues. Losses at the gene ends were 4 bases for V and 7 bases for J; bases not matched to a gene: 5.

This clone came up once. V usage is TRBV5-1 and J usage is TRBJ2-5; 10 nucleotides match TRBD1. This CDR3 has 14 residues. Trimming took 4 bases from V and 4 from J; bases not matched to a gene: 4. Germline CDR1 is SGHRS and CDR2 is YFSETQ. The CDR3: CASSGTGAGETQYF. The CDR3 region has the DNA TGCGCCAGCAGCGGGACAGGGGCTGGAGAGACCCAGTACTTC.

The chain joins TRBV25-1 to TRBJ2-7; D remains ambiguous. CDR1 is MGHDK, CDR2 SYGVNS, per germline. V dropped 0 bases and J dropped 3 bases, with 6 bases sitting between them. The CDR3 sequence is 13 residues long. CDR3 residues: CASSEYGDYEQYF. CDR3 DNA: TGTGCCAGCAGTGAATATGGGGACTACGAGCAGTACTTC.

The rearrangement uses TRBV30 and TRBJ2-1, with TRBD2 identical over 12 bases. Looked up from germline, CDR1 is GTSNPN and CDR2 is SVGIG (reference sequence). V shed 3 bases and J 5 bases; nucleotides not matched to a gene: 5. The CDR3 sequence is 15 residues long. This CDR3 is CAWSPGLAGNNEQFF. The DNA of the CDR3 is TGTGCCTGGAGCCCCGGACTAGCGGGGAACAATGAGCAGTTCTTC.

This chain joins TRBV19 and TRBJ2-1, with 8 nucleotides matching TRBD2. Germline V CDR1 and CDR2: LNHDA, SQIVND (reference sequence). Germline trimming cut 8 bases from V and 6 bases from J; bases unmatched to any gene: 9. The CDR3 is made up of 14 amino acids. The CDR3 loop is CASLRAGAGNEQFF. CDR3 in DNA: TGTGCCAGTCTAAGAGCGGGAGCAGGCAATGAGCAGTTCTTC.

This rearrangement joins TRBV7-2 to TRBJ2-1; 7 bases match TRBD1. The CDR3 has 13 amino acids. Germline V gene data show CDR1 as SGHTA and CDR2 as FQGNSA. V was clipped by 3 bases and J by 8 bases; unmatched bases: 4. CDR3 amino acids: CASSFYQGDEQFF. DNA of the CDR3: TGTGCCAGCAGCTTTTACCAGGGGGATGAGCAGTTCTTC.

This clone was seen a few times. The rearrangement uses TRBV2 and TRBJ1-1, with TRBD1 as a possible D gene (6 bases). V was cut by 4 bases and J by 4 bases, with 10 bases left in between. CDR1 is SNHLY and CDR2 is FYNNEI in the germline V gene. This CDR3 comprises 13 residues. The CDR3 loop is CASSAGGGTEAFF. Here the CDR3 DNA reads TGTGCCAGCAGTGCTGGGGGCGGCACTGAAGCTTTCTTT.

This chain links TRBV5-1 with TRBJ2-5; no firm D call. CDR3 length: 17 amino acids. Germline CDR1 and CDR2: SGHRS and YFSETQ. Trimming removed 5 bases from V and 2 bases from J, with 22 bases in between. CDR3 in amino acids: CASRLGSAGLGQETQYF. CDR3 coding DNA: TGCGCCAGCAGGCTGGGCTCAGCAGGCCTGGGTCAAGAGACCCAGTACTTC. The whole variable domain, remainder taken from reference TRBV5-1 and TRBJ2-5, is KAGVTQTPRYLIKTRGQQVTLSCSPISGHRSVSWYQQTPGQGLQFLFEYFSETQRNKGNFPGRFSGRQFSNSRSEMNVSTLELGDSALYLCASRLGSAGLGQETQYFGPGTRLLVL.

As DNA, the CDR3 is TGTGCCAGCTCACCACTTTCGGCAGGTAACACTGAAGCTTTCTTT. It encodes CASSPLSAGNTEAFF. The chain recombines TRBV18 with TRBJ1-1; D not certain. This CDR3 has 15 amino acids. Trimming removed 1 base from V and 2 bases from J, with 11 bases in between. CDR1 and CDR2 from the germline V gene are KGHSH and LQKENI.